These 26 T cell receptor beta chains came from one sample sequenced in a study of control samples from healthy donors and cancer patients (TCRdb year 2020). The library was obtained by the immunoSEQ multiplex PCR assay. TCRdb obtained this table from immuneACCESS and retained in-frame rearrangements with V and J assigned. These tables miss some clones; where compared with another copy, unresolved V genes account for less than half of the shortfall, and the remainder is unexplained. Recorded for this sample are 57,000 or so clones; 94% of them occurred a single time. Roughly 4% of the sample comes from the top ten. Sequences were obtained from blood. Receptors originate from a man aged 25-45 years in good health.

The genes are TRBV4-2 and TRBJ1-1; tentative D call: TRBD1 (5 bases). The germline V gene encodes CDR1 LGHNA and CDR2 YNFKEQ. V was cut by 0 bases and J by 1 base, with 9 bases left in between. This CDR3 has 15 amino acids. In nucleotides, the CDR3 is TGTGCCAGCAGCCAAGATCACGGGGGGAACACTGAAGCTTTCTTT. Translating it yields CASSQDHGGNTEAFF.

V usage is TRBV10-3 and J usage is TRBJ2-7, with D possibly being TRBD2 (7 bases). V lost 11 bases, J lost 5 bases, and 16 bases lay in between. Germline V gene lookup returns CDR1 ENHRY and CDR2 SYGVKD. This CDR3 has 12 residues. The CDR3 DNA sequence: TGTGCCGTCAAAGGGGGGGGCAACGAGCAGTACTTC. The encoded protein is CAVKGGGNEQYF.

A single count supports this clone. This chain connects TRBV5-1 to TRBJ1-1, with D maybe TRBD1 (6 bases). The CDR3 totals 13 residues. The germline CDR1 and CDR2 sequences are SGHRS and YFSETQ. V lost 4 bases and J lost 7, with 14 bases in between. The CDR3: CASSQFQGSEAFF. CDR3 nucleotide sequence: TGCGCCAGCAGCCAGTTCCAGGGGAGTGAAGCTTTCTTT.

The CDR3 nucleotides are TGTGCCAGCAGCCATACGGACGGAAGCTACGAGCAGTACTTC. Protein sequence: CASSHTDGSYEQYF. V and J are TRBV11-2 and TRBJ2-7; no clear D gene. V gave up 5 bases and J gave up 3 bases, with 14 bases separating them. The germline V gene encodes CDR1 SGHAT and CDR2 FQNNGV. This CDR3 has 14 residues.

The chain couples TRBV19 to TRBJ1-2; weak D call: TRBD1 (5 bases). The V end lost 5 bases, the J end lost 8 bases, and 15 bases lay between the germline ends. The CDR3 is 13 amino acids. Germline V CDR1 and CDR2: LNHDA, SQIVND (reference sequence). This CDR3 reads CASSLGRQAGYTF. The CDR3 DNA reads TGTGCCAGTAGTTTGGGACGGCAGGCGGGCTACACCTTC. The full variable domain, with the rest looked up from reference TRBV19 and TRBJ1-2, is DGGITQSPKYLFRKEGQNVTLSCEQNLNHDAMYWYRQDPGQGLRLIYYSQIVNDFQKGDIAEGYSVSREKKESFPLTVTSAQKNPTAFYLCASSLGRQAGYTFGSGTRLTVV.

The chain combines TRBV27 with TRBJ1-6; D gene ambiguous. CDR1 MNHEY and CDR2 SMNVEV come from the germline V gene (reference sequence). The CDR3 runs to 15 residues. The V end lost 5 bases, the J end lost 4 bases, and 12 bases lay between the germline ends. The CDR3 DNA reads as TGTGCCAGCAGTCTCAGGACGGGATATAATTCACCCCTCCACTTT. Translation: CASSLRTGYNSPLHF.

This clone was detected only once. CDR3 DNA sequence: TGTGCCAGTAGTGCCCCGAGCAGGGGGGCCGCTGAAGCTTTCTTT. This sequence encodes CASSAPSRGAAEAFF. The chain joins TRBV19 to TRBJ1-1; 7 nucleotides line up with TRBD1. V shed 5 bases and J 6 bases; nucleotides not matched to a gene: 12. Germline-derived CDR1 and CDR2 are LNHDA and SQIVND (reference sequence). There are 15 residues in the CDR3. The full variable domain, with the rest looked up from reference TRBV19 and TRBJ1-1, is DGGITQSPKYLFRKEGQNVTLSCEQNLNHDAMYWYRQDPGQGLRLIYYSQIVNDFQKGDIAEGYSVSREKKESFPLTVTSAQKNPTAFYLCASSAPSRGAAEAFFGQGTRLTVV.

This clone appeared a single time. V and J are TRBV18 and TRBJ1-3, with a weak D call TRBD1 (6 bases). The CDR3 is made up of 19 amino acids. Germline CDR1 reads KGHSH; CDR2 reads LQKENI. The V gene lost 3 bases and the J gene lost 0 bases, with 21 bases spanning the gap. For the CDR3, the DNA is TGTGCCAGCTCACCGGTACATGGGCGGGGGCTCCTCTCTGGAAACACCATATATTTT. Its protein is CASSPVHGRGLLSGNTIYF.

The rearrangement links TRBV5-4 to TRBJ2-7; D is perhaps TRBD1 (5 bases). The ends were cut back, 1 base at V and 5 bases at J, with 16 bases in the middle. This CDR3 comprises 15 residues. Germline CDR1 reads SGHNT; CDR2 reads YYREEE (reference sequence). The chain's CDR3 is CASSLWARVLHEQYF. The CDR3 bases are TGTGCCAGCAGCTTGTGGGCCAGGGTTTTGCACGAGCAGTACTTC.

The gene calls are TRBV30 and TRBJ1-1, with D perhaps TRBD1 (5 bases). Germline V gives CDR1 GTSNPN, CDR2 SVGIG (reference sequence). V dropped 6 bases and J dropped 1 base, with 15 bases sitting between them. The CDR3 is made up of 14 amino acids. The CDR3 DNA reads TGTGCCTGTGCCACCGGGACTGGGAACACTGAAGCTTTCTTT. It encodes CACATGTGNTEAFF.

This sequence joins TRBV15 and TRBJ2-5; a weak D match, TRBD2 (7 bases). The V end lost 0 bases, the J end lost 2 bases, and 13 bases lay between the germline ends. Per germline, CDR1 LNHNV and CDR2 YYDKDF (reference sequence). This CDR3 comprises 16 residues. CDR3 nucleotide sequence: TGTGCCACCAGCAGAGAAGGGAGGGGGTGGCAAGAGACCCAGTACTTC. Protein sequence: CATSREGRGWQETQYF.

The V call is TRBV28, the J call TRBJ1-2; TRBD1 might be the D (6 bases). Trimming took 4 bases from V and 3 from J, leaving 15 bases between them. This CDR3 is 15 amino acids long. Per the germline V gene, CDR1 is MDHEN and CDR2 is SYDVKM. This CDR3 reads CASSSGQSRDYGYTF. The CDR3 region has the DNA TGTGCCAGCAGTTCCGGACAGAGTAGGGACTATGGCTACACCTTC.

The rearrangement links TRBV11-3 to TRBJ1-2; 9 bases match TRBD1. This CDR3 spans 13 amino acids. Trimming cost V 8 bases and J 4 bases; bases outside gene matches: 5. The germline gives CDR1 SGHNT, CDR2 YENEEA. The CDR3 DNA reads TGTGCCAGCGTGGGGGACAGGGTCTATGGCTACACCTTC. Translation: CASVGDRVYGYTF. The whole variable domain, remainder taken from reference TRBV11-3 and TRBJ1-2, is EAGVVQSPRYKIIEKKQPVAFWCNPISGHNTLYWYLQNLGQGPELLIRYENEEAVDDSQLPKDRFSAERLKGVDSTLKIQPAELGDSAVYLCASVGDRVYGYTFGSGTRLTVV.

The chain is built from TRBV5-1 and TRBJ2-7; 9 bases map to TRBD1. The CDR3 loop spans 19 amino acids. Germline trimming cut 0 bases from V and 5 bases from J; bases unmatched to any gene: 18. CDR1 is SGHRS, CDR2 YFSETQ, per germline. CDR3 protein: CASSLGEEIYRDRDHEQYF. CDR3 bases: TGCGCCAGCAGCTTGGGCGAGGAGATCTACCGGGACAGGGACCACGAGCAGTACTTC.

This sequence joins TRBV12-5 and TRBJ1-1, with D hard to call. Trimming left V 8 bases short and J 4 bases short, with 20 bases between. The CDR3 is 15 amino acids. CDR1 and CDR2 (germline): LGHNT, FRNRAP. The CDR3 nucleotides are TGTGCTAGTAAGGACTCGGACGGTTTAGGCACTGAAGCTTTCTTT. It encodes CASKDSDGLGTEAFF.

The chain has TRBV19 and TRBJ1-3; 8 bases match TRBD1. In germline, CDR1 is LNHDA, CDR2 SQIVND (reference sequence). Germline trimming cut 8 bases from V and 2 bases from J; bases unmatched to any gene: 11. This CDR3 region has 16 residues. The CDR3 sequence: CASQVQQGVTGNTIYF. The DNA for the CDR3 is TGTGCCAGTCAAGTTCAACAGGGGGTCACTGGAAACACCATATATTTT.

This chain joins TRBV5-6 and TRBJ1-1, with D unresolved. Trimming took off 6 bases at V and 4 bases at J, with 13 bases between the two ends. The CDR3 spans 13 residues. Germline V gene lookup returns CDR1 SGHDT and CDR2 YYEEEE. Here the CDR3 DNA reads TGTGCCAGCACCCTGGGGTCGGGCACTGAAGCTTTCTTT. Translating gives CASTLGSGTEAFF.

The V call is TRBV7-9, the J call TRBJ1-6, with 7 bases that match TRBD1. Germline CDR1 is SEHNR and CDR2 is FQNEAQ (reference sequence). This CDR3 comprises 17 residues. Trimming took 4 bases from V and 7 from J; bases not matched to a gene: 13. The CDR3 DNA follows: TGTGCCAGCAGCTCCACCGGGACAGCGATCTCAAATTCACCCCTCCACTTT. Protein: CASSSTGTAISNSPLHF.

The chain links TRBV6-4 to TRBJ2-1, with D possibly TRBD2 on 7 matching bases. Per germline, CDR1 MRHNA and CDR2 SNTAGT. Trimming took off 8 bases at V and 7 bases at J, with 21 bases between the two ends. CDR3 length: 15 residues. The CDR3 DNA sequence: TGTGCCAGCCGTGGTGGGGGGGCCCTCGAGAATGAGCAGTTCTTC. It is translated as CASRGGGALENEQFF.

V usage is TRBV29-1 and J usage is TRBJ2-3; the D gene is possibly TRBD2 (5 bases). The CDR3 is made up of 12 amino acids. Germline V gene lookup returns CDR1 SQVTM and CDR2 ANQGSEA. V was trimmed by 7 bases and J by 0 bases, leaving 8 bases between them. This chain's CDR3 is CSAEASTDTQYF. Written as DNA, the CDR3 is TGCAGCGCGGAGGCTAGCACAGATACGCAGTATTTT.

The chain employs TRBV7-9 and TRBJ1-1, with 7 bases lining up with TRBD1. The CDR3 consists of 15 residues. The J segment lost 3 bases and the V segment lost 1 base, leaving 5 bases of the junction unmatched. Per the germline V gene, CDR1 is SEHNR and CDR2 is FQNEAQ (reference sequence). In nucleotides, the CDR3 is TGTGCCAGCAGCTTAGGGGACAGCCGTTACACTGAAGCTTTCTTT. Translating it yields CASSLGDSRYTEAFF.

The V and J genes are TRBV30 and TRBJ1-4; D not resolved. This CDR3 contains 13 residues. Germline V gene data show CDR1 as GTSNPN and CDR2 as SVGIG (reference sequence). V dropped 0 bases and J dropped 5 bases, with 7 bases sitting between them. CDR3 region: CAWSVFSNEKLFF. In nucleotides, the CDR3 is TGTGCCTGGAGTGTCTTTTCCAATGAAAAACTGTTTTTT.

The chain carries TRBV6-4 and TRBJ2-7; no definite D call. CDR1 and CDR2 from the germline V gene are MRHNA and SNTAGT. The length of the CDR3 is 13 residues. With 3 bases removed from V and 0 bases from J, the gap between germline ends came to 6 bases. The CDR3 here is CASSERNSYEQYF. CDR3 DNA sequence: TGTGCCAGCAGTGAACGTAACTCCTACGAGCAGTACTTC.

J is TRBJ2-3 and V is TRBV27, with TRBD2 matching over 10 bases. J was trimmed by 3 bases and V by 3 bases; bases with no gene match: 3. CDR3 length: 15 amino acids. Germline V gene sequence: CDR1 MNHEY, CDR2 SMNVEV (reference sequence). The CDR3 DNA follows: TGTGCCAGCAGTTTTGAACTAGCGGGAACAGATACGCAGTATTTT. Translation: CASSFELAGTDTQYF.

The rearrangement joins TRBV5-6 to TRBJ1-6, with a weak D call TRBD1 (6 bases). V gave up 4 bases and J gave up 3 bases, with 14 bases separating them. There are 16 residues in the CDR3. CDR1 and CDR2 from the germline V gene are SGHDT and YYEEEE. The CDR3 sequence: CASSGTGRIYNSPLHF. The CDR3, as DNA: TGTGCCAGCAGCGGAACAGGGAGGATCTATAATTCACCCCTCCACTTT.

V is TRBV11-2 and J is TRBJ2-3; D is unresolved. V gave up 3 bases and J gave up 6 bases, with 10 bases separating them. This CDR3 contains 13 residues. Germline V gene data show CDR1 as SGHAT and CDR2 as FQNNGV. Here the CDR3 DNA reads TGTGCCAGCAGCTTCGTTGGGGTGGATACGCAGTATTTT. Its protein is CASSFVGVDTQYF. The whole variable domain, remainder taken from reference TRBV11-2 and TRBJ2-3, is EAGVAQSPRYKIIEKRQSVAFWCNPISGHATLYWYQQILGQGPKLLIQFQNNGVVDDSQLPKDRFSAERLKGVDSTLKIQPAKLEDSAVYLCASSFVGVDTQYFGPGTRLTVL.